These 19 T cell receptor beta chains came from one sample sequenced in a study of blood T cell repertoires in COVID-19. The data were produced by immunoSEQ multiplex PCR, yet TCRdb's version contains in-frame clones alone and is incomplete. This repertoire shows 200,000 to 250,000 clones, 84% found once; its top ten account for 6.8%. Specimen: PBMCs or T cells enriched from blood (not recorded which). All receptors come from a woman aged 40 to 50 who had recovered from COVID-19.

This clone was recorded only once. The CDR3 is CASSHPGGSTEAFF. CDR3 bases: TGTGCCAGCAGTCACCCGGGGGGGTCCACTGAAGCTTTCTTT. The gene calls are TRBV6-2 or TRBV6-3 and TRBJ1-1; the D gene is possibly TRBD1 (5 bases). This CDR3 spans 14 amino acids. Between the trimmed V and J ends, which lost 5 bases and 4 bases, there was a span of 14 bases. Germline V gene data show CDR1 as MNHEY and CDR2 as SVGEGT.

CDR3 loop: CASSILQGADGYTF. DNA for the CDR3: TGTGCCAGTAGTATCCTACAGGGGGCGGATGGCTACACCTTC. J is TRBJ1-2 and V is TRBV19, with TRBD1 identical over 9 bases. Germline V CDR1 and CDR2: LNHDA, SQIVND (reference sequence). The junction had 5 bases not matched to a gene; V was cut back by 3 bases and J by 6 bases. This CDR3 region has 14 residues.

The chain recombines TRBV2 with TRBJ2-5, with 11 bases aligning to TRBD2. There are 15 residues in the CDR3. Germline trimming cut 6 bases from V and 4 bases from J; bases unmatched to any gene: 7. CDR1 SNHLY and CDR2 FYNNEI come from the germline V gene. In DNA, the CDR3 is TGTGCCAGCAGGGCCTTAGCGGGAGGGTCAGAGACCCAGTACTTC. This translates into CASRALAGGSETQYF.

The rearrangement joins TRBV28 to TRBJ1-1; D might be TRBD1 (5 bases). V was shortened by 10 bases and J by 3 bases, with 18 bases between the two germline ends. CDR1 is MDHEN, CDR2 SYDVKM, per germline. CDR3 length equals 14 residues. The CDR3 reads CATLREAGHTEAFF. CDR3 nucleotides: TGTGCCACCCTACGGGAGGCAGGGCACACTGAAGCTTTCTTT.

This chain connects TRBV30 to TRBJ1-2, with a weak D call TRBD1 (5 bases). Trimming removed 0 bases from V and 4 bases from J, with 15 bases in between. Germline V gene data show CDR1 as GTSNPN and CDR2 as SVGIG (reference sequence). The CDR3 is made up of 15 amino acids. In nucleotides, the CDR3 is TGTGCCTGGAGTGTATTTGTCAGGACAAGCTATGGCTACACCTTC. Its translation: CAWSVFVRTSYGYTF.

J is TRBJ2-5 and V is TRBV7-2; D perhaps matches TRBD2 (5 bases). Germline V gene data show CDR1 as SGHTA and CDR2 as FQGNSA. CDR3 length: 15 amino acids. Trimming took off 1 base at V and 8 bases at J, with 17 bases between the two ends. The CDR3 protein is CASSLDGSWRATQYF. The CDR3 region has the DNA TGTGCCAGCAGCTTAGATGGGTCTTGGCGGGCAACCCAGTACTTC.

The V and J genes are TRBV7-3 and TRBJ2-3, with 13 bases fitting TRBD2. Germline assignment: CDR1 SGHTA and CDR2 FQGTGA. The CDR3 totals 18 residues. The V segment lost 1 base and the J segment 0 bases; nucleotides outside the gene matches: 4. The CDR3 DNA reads TGTGCCAGCAGCTTAAGAGGGACTAGCGGGACTAGCACAGATACGCAGTATTTT. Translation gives CASSLRGTSGTSTDTQYF.

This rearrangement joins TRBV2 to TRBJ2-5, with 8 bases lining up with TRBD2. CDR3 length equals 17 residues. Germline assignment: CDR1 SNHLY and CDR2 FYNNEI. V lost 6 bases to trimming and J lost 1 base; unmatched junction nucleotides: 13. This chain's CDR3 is CASSVTQRTSGQETQYF. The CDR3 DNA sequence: TGTGCCAGCAGCGTCACACAAAGAACTAGCGGCCAAGAGACCCAGTACTTC.

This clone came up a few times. The DNA of the CDR3 is TGTGCCAGCAGTTTAAAGGGGTACGACAGGGTCAGAGTCCAGCCCCAGCATTTT. Translation: CASSLKGYDRVRVQPQHF. V gene TRBV28 combines with J gene TRBJ1-5; 7 bases are shared with TRBD1. The J segment lost 7 bases and the V segment lost 2 bases, leaving 17 bases of the junction unmatched. The CDR3 spans 18 residues. Germline loops: CDR1 MDHEN, CDR2 SYDVKM.

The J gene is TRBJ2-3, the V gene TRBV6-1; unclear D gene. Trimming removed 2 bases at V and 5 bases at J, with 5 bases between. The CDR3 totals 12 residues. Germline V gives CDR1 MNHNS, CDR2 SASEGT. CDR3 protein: CASSEREDTQYF. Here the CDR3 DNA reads TGTGCCAGCAGTGAAAGAGAAGATACGCAGTATTTT.

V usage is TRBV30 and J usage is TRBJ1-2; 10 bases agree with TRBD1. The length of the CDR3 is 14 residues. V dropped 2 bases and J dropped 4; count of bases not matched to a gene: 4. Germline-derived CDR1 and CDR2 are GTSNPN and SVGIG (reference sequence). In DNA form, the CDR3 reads TGTGCCTGGAGTAGGACAGGGGGGTTCTATGGCTACACCTTC. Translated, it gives CAWSRTGGFYGYTF.

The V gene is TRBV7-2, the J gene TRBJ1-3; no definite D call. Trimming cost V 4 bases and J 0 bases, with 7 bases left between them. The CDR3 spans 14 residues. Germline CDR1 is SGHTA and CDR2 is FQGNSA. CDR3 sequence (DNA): TGTGCCAGCAGCTCACAGAACTCTGGAAACACCATATATTTT. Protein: CASSSQNSGNTIYF.

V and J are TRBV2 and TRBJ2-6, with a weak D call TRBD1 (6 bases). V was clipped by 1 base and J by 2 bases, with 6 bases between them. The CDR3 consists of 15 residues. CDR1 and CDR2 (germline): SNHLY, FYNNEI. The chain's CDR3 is CASSEDRAGANVLTF. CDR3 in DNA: TGTGCCAGCAGTGAAGACAGGGCTGGGGCCAACGTCCTGACTTTC.

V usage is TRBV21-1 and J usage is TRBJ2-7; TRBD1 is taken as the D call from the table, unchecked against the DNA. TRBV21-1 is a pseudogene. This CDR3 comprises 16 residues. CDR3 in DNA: TGTGCCAGCAGCCTAACAGGTACAGGGAAAGGCTACGAGCAGTACTTC. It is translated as CASSLTGTGKGYEQYF.

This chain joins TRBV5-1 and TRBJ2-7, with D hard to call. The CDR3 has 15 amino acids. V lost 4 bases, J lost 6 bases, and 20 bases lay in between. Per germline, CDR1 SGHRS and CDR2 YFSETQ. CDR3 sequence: CASSDQRVPTGEQYF. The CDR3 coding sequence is TGCGCCAGCAGCGATCAACGGGTTCCCACTGGCGAGCAGTACTTC.

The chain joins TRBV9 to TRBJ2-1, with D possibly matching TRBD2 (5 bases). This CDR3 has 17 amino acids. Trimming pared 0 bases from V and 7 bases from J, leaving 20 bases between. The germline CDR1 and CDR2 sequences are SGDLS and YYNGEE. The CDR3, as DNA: TGTGCCAGCAGCGTAGACATAAAGAGGGAGATCAGGAATGAGCAGTTCTTC. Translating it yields CASSVDIKREIRNEQFF.

The CDR3 here is CASSSTGGSNSPLHF. The DNA for the CDR3 is TGTGCCAGCAGTTCGACAGGCGGGTCAAATTCACCCCTCCACTTT. V and J are TRBV7-9 and TRBJ1-6; tentative D call: TRBD1 (6 bases). Germline CDR1 and CDR2: SEHNR and FQNEAQ (reference sequence). V was pared by 6 bases and J by 7 bases, with 16 bases between. The CDR3 has 15 amino acids.

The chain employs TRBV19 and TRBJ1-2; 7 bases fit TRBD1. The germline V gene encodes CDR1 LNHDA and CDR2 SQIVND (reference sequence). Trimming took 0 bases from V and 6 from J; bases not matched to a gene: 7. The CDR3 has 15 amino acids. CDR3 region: CASSIDLHRGNGYTF. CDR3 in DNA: TGTGCCAGTAGTATAGATCTGCACAGGGGTAATGGCTACACCTTC.

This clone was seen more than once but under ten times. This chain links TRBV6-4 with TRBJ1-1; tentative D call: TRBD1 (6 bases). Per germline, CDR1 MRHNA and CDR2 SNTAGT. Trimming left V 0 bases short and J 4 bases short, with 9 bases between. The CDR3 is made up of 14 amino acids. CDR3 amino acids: CASSDSGGATEAFF. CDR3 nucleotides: TGTGCCAGCAGTGACTCGGGGGGGGCCACTGAAGCTTTCTTT.